This passage covers 16 T cell receptor beta chains from one sample sequenced in a study of PD-1 blockade in classical Hodgkin lymphoma. The patients all showed relapse after autologous stem cell transplantation, while their brentuximab vedotin exposure varied. Sequenced by immunoSEQ multiplex PCR; TCRdb stores in-frame clones only, minus some. The table lists 40,000 to 50,000 clones, 86% of them singletons. Sequenced here: peripheral blood mononuclear cells (PBMCs), sampled before the second cycle of nivolumab. Receptors originate from a human donor with classical Hodgkin lymphoma.

V is TRBV6-5 and J is TRBJ2-7; D is possibly TRBD2 (5 bases). Germline V CDR1 and CDR2: MNHEY, SVGAGI. CDR3 size: 13 residues. V was clipped by 5 bases and J by 3 bases, with 11 bases between them. CDR3 amino acids: CASSAWTYYEQYF. Here the CDR3 DNA reads TGTGCCAGCAGTGCATGGACTTACTACGAGCAGTACTTC.

The V call is TRBV19, the J call TRBJ2-6; weak D call: TRBD1 (5 bases). Trimming took 7 bases from V and 0 from J, leaving 13 bases between them. This CDR3 is 16 amino acids long. CDR1 and CDR2 from the germline V gene are LNHDA and SQIVND (reference sequence). CDR3 region: CASTPQVSSGANVLTF. CDR3 bases: TGTGCCAGTACCCCACAGGTTAGCTCTGGGGCCAACGTCCTGACTTTC.

This chain links TRBV28 with TRBJ1-1; D may be TRBD1 (6 bases). V gave up 7 bases and J gave up 7 bases, with 13 bases separating them. The germline CDR1 and CDR2 sequences are MDHEN and SYDVKM. This CDR3 contains 12 residues. The CDR3 nucleotides read TGTGCCAGCATGACACAGGGCAATGAAGCTTTCTTT. It yields the protein CASMTQGNEAFF.

This chain joins TRBV14 and TRBJ2-7, with 8 bases lining up with TRBD2. Germline assignment: CDR1 SGHDN and CDR2 FVKESK. After removal of 6 bases from V and 7 bases from J, the junction contained 11 bases not matched to a gene. The CDR3 runs 14 residues. The CDR3 DNA reads TGTGCCAGCAGACTCGATGGACTAGCTGGGGAGCAGTACTTC. This translates into CASRLDGLAGEQYF.

The V gene is TRBV6-1, the J gene TRBJ1-5; TRBD1 is a possible D gene (5 bases). This CDR3 is built from 15 residues. Germline-derived CDR1 and CDR2 are MNHNS and SASEGT. The germline V and J ends were trimmed by 4 bases and 3 bases, with 13 bases remaining between them. CDR3 residues: CASSALPGPNQPQHF. The CDR3 coding sequence is TGTGCCAGCAGTGCCCTCCCAGGGCCCAATCAGCCCCAGCATTTT.

The chain joins TRBV7-7 to TRBJ2-1, with a possible D match to TRBD2 (6 bases). There are 15 residues in the CDR3. Germline CDR1 SSHAT, CDR2 FNYEAQ (reference sequence). Deletions cut 5 bases from V and 7 bases from J, with 18 bases between. The DNA for the CDR3 is TGTGCCAGCAGCCCGAGACTAGGGGCTGGGAATGAGCAGTTCTTC. It translates to CASSPRLGAGNEQFF.

The chain's CDR3 is CASSLTGELFF. The CDR3 DNA follows: TGTGCCAGCAGTTTGACCGGGGAGCTGTTTTTT. The chain carries TRBV28 and TRBJ2-2; D is unclear. The germline CDR1 and CDR2 sequences are MDHEN and SYDVKM. Trimming pared 3 bases from V and 5 bases from J, leaving 1 base between. The CDR3 contains 11 residues.

The J gene is TRBJ1-4, the V gene TRBV27; unclear D gene. Per germline, CDR1 MNHEY and CDR2 SMNVEV (reference sequence). CDR3 size: 13 residues. Trimming left V 9 bases short and J 2 bases short, with 10 bases between. The CDR3 loop is CASRRSTNEKLFF. The CDR3 nucleotides read TGTGCCAGTCGGCGTTCGACTAATGAAAAACTGTTTTTT.

CDR3 loop: CASRMAEWGASNQPQHF. CDR3 coding DNA: TGTGCCAGTAGAATGGCGGAGTGGGGGGCGAGCAATCAGCCCCAGCATTTT. The chain links TRBV19 to TRBJ1-5; possible D gene TRBD1, 6 bases. The CDR3 is 17 residues long. V gave up 6 bases and J gave up 1 base, with 19 bases separating them. Germline V lookup: CDR1 LNHDA, CDR2 SQIVND (reference sequence).

This chain links TRBV19 with TRBJ2-2; D remains unclear. Germline V gives CDR1 LNHDA, CDR2 SQIVND (reference sequence). V gave up 3 bases and J gave up 5 bases, with 1 base separating them. The CDR3 totals 11 residues. The CDR3 region is CASSMTGELFF. In DNA form, the CDR3 reads TGTGCCAGTAGTATGACCGGGGAGCTGTTTTTT. Full variable domain (outside the CDR3, taken from reference TRBV19 and TRBJ2-2): DGGITQSPKYLFRKEGQNVTLSCEQNLNHDAMYWYRQDPGQGLRLIYYSQIVNDFQKGDIAEGYSVSREKKESFPLTVTSAQKNPTAFYLCASSMTGELFFGEGSRLTVL.

The chain uses TRBV15 and TRBJ2-2; D is unresolved. Per germline, CDR1 LNHNV and CDR2 YYDKDF (reference sequence). The CDR3 extends over 13 amino acids. The V and J ends lost 8 bases and 4 bases respectively, with 11 bases between them. The CDR3 coding sequence is TGTGCCACCGGTCCACGGCCCACCGGGGAGCTGTTTTTT. Translating gives CATGPRPTGELFF.

The J gene is TRBJ1-5, the V gene TRBV28; 10 positions match TRBD1. From germline, CDR1 is MDHEN and CDR2 SYDVKM. The CDR3 contains 16 residues. V dropped 5 bases and J dropped 4; count of bases not matched to a gene: 8. CDR3 sequence reads: CASSGVGQGYNQPQHF. Here the CDR3 DNA reads TGTGCCAGCAGTGGTGTGGGACAGGGGTATAATCAGCCCCAGCATTTT.

The chain is built from TRBV11-3 and TRBJ1-1, with D possibly matching TRBD1 (5 bases). Germline V gives CDR1 SGHNT, CDR2 YENEEA. V was clipped by 1 base and J by 6 bases, with 9 bases between them. The CDR3 contains 13 residues. The CDR3 DNA reads TGTGCCAGCAGCTTAGGGGGGTCGGCTGAAGCTTTCTTT. This gives the protein CASSLGGSAEAFF.

J is TRBJ2-7 and V is TRBV19; 7 bases are a match to TRBD1. Germline trimming cut 4 bases from V and 0 bases from J; bases unmatched to any gene: 12. CDR1 is LNHDA, CDR2 SQIVND, per germline (reference sequence). This CDR3 is 17 amino acids long. The CDR3 is CASSRAVGQDHSYEQYF. CDR3 DNA: TGTGCCAGTAGTAGAGCGGTCGGACAGGACCACTCCTACGAGCAGTACTTC.

This clone has a handful of counts. The rearrangement uses TRBV6-6 and TRBJ2-4; unclear D gene. Trimming shortened V by 2 bases and J by 1 base, and 12 bases separated the two germline ends. The germline CDR1 and CDR2 sequences are MNHNY and SVGAGI (reference sequence). There are 16 residues in the CDR3. The CDR3 loop is CASSYGSAAAKNIQYF. CDR3 coding DNA: TGTGCCAGCAGTTACGGGTCGGCGGCGGCCAAAAACATTCAGTACTTC.

The chain couples TRBV2 to TRBJ1-1, with D tentatively TRBD1 (6 bases). Trimming left V 6 bases short and J 1 base short, with 18 bases between. This CDR3 is 16 amino acids long. Germline V gene lookup returns CDR1 SNHLY and CDR2 FYNNEI. The CDR3 bases are TGTGCCAGCAGGCTAACAGGGTTTAAAGGGAACACTGAAGCTTTCTTT. As protein: CASRLTGFKGNTEAFF. The full variable domain, in which reference TRBV2 and TRBJ1-1 provide the parts outside the CDR3, is EPEVTQTPSHQVTQMGQEVILRCVPISNHLYFYWYRQILGQKVEFLVSFYNNEISEKSEIFDDQFSVERPDGSNFTLKIRSTKLEDSAMYFCASRLTGFKGNTEAFFGQGTRLTVV.